One and the same sample provided the 16 T cell receptor beta chains below, sequenced in a study of high-grade serous ovarian cancer treatment subgroups. Tumor samples were obtained before definitive surgery or chemotherapy. The assay was immunoSEQ multiplex PCR, and TCRdb's table has in-frame clones only and misses some. The data contain approximately 4,200 clones, about four fifths of them singletons. Sequencing used tumor tissue. Receptors originate from a human donor with high-grade serous ovarian cancer.

The rearrangement uses TRBV5-8 and TRBJ2-1; a possible D gene is TRBD1 (6 bases). The V gene lost 8 bases and the J gene lost 6 bases, with 18 bases spanning the gap. The V gene's germline CDR1 is SGHTS and CDR2 YDEGEE. The CDR3 loop spans 14 amino acids. Here the CDR3 reads CARTGLKGVNEQFF. The CDR3 nucleotides are TGTGCCAGGACGGGGTTAAAGGGGGTCAATGAGCAGTTCTTC.

The V call is TRBV5-6, the J call TRBJ1-6; no reliable D call. The germline V and J ends were trimmed by 4 bases and 5 bases, with 16 bases remaining between them. The germline gives CDR1 SGHDT, CDR2 YYEEEE. The CDR3 runs to 16 residues. Here the CDR3 DNA reads TGTGCCAGCAGCCTCGGCCCCCCTCGGCATAATTCACCCCTCCACTTT. Translated, it gives CASSLGPPRHNSPLHF.

The V and J genes are TRBV15 and TRBJ1-3; D may be TRBD1 (5 bases). CDR3 size: 19 residues. V was trimmed by 2 bases and J by 0 bases, leaving 20 bases between them. Germline values: CDR1 LNHNV, CDR2 YYDKDF (reference sequence). The CDR3 DNA is TGTGCCACCAGCAGAAAGCCGTGGGACCCCGGTGACTCTGGAAACACCATATATTTT. As protein: CATSRKPWDPGDSGNTIYF.

The chain employs TRBV5-4 and TRBJ2-3, with TRBD1 as a possible D gene (7 bases). The germline V gene has CDR1 SGHNT and CDR2 YYREEE (reference sequence). Trimming cost V 3 bases and J 2 bases, with 16 bases left between them. The length of the CDR3 is 16 residues. The CDR3 DNA follows: TGTGCCAGCAGCTCCCCAGGGGGGCCCCTCACAGATACGCAGTATTTT. Protein sequence: CASSSPGGPLTDTQYF. Combining the CDR3 with reference TRBV5-4 and TRBJ2-3 gives the whole variable domain ETGVTQSPTHLIKTRGQQVTLRCSSQSGHNTVSWYQQALGQGPQFIFQYYREEENGRGNFPPRFSGLQFPNYSSELNVNALELDDSALYLCASSSPGGPLTDTQYFGPGTRLTVL.

This clone was observed a few times. The DNA for the CDR3 is TGTGCCAGCAGCTTAGTAGACATGAACTACTATGGCTACACCTTC. Translated: CASSLVDMNYYGYTF. The rearrangement uses TRBV5-4 and TRBJ1-2; D is unresolved. The CDR3 has 15 amino acids. V was pared by 2 bases and J by 3 bases, with 14 bases between. CDR1 is SGHNT, CDR2 YYREEE, per germline (reference sequence).

The chain employs TRBV7-2 and TRBJ1-1; D is undetermined. V lost 1 base to trimming and J lost 1 base, with 4 bases between them. CDR1 SGHTA and CDR2 FQGNSA come from the germline V gene. The CDR3 extends over 13 amino acids. The CDR3: CASSLVRNTEAFF. The CDR3 region has the DNA TGTGCCAGCAGCTTAGTCAGGAACACTGAAGCTTTCTTT.

This chain uses TRBV4-2 with TRBJ2-7; 11 positions match TRBD2. Germline-derived CDR1 and CDR2 are LGHNA and YNFKEQ. The CDR3 contains 19 residues. J was trimmed by 0 bases and V by 0 bases; bases with no gene match: 10. The CDR3 sequence is CASSQEGAGTSGSSYEQYF. CDR3 DNA: TGTGCCAGCAGCCAAGAGGGGGCCGGGACTAGCGGTAGCTCCTACGAGCAGTACTTC.

The J gene is TRBJ1-5, the V gene TRBV30; D gene unclear. Germline lookup yields CDR1 GTSNPN and CDR2 SVGIG (reference sequence). Trimming shortened V by 0 bases and J by 0 bases, and 15 bases separated the two germline ends. This CDR3 contains 17 residues. The CDR3 is CAWSVGPWPYSNQPQHF. CDR3 sequence (DNA): TGTGCCTGGAGTGTAGGCCCTTGGCCGTATAGCAATCAGCCCCAGCATTTT.

The table lists this clone with a few counts. V and J are TRBV6-5 and TRBJ2-3; D uncertain. Germline CDR1 reads MNHEY; CDR2 reads SVGAGI. V lost 0 bases and J lost 2, with 9 bases in between. The CDR3 length is 15 residues. CDR3 sequence reads: CASSYSERNTDTQYF. CDR3 sequence (DNA): TGTGCCAGCAGTTACTCGGAACGAAACACAGATACGCAGTATTTT.

This clone was recorded only once. The chain recombines TRBV7-3 with TRBJ2-6; no firm D call. CDR1 SGHTA and CDR2 FQGTGA come from the germline V gene. The V end lost 3 bases, the J end lost 0 bases, and 6 bases lay between the germline ends. CDR3 length: 15 amino acids. The CDR3 coding sequence is TGTGCCAGCAGCTTCTCGTACTCTGGGGCCAACGTCCTGACTTTC. This encodes CASSFSYSGANVLTF.

J is TRBJ1-3 and V is TRBV5-1, with no clear D. The CDR3 has 14 amino acids. CDR1 and CDR2 (germline): SGHRS, YFSETQ. V shed 2 bases and J shed 0 bases, with 6 bases lying between them. In DNA form, the CDR3 reads TGCGCCAGCAGCTTTGAGGGCTCTGGAAACACCATATATTTT. Its translation is CASSFEGSGNTIYF.

This chain connects TRBV10-3 to TRBJ2-7, with 7 bases fitting TRBD1. This CDR3 spans 14 amino acids. V lost 6 bases, J lost 1 base, and 6 bases stayed unmatched. Germline V gene lookup returns CDR1 ENHRY and CDR2 SYGVKD. In nucleotides, the CDR3 is TGTGCCATCAGGGATGACAGGGCTTCCTACGAGCAGTACTTC. This encodes CAIRDDRASYEQYF.

This clone was seen more than once but under ten times. V gene TRBV19 combines with J gene TRBJ2-2, with D perhaps assigned TRBD1 or TRBD2 (5 bases each). CDR3 length: 14 residues. Looked up from germline, CDR1 is LNHDA and CDR2 is SQIVND (reference sequence). Trimming took off 3 bases at V and 5 bases at J, with 10 bases between the two ends. This CDR3 is CASSINGGTGELFF. The CDR3 coding sequence is TGTGCCAGTAGTATTAATGGGGGAACCGGGGAGCTGTTTTTT.

The sample holds one count of this clone. The chain couples TRBV5-1 to TRBJ2-3, with a possible D match to TRBD1 (5 bases). V was cut by 5 bases and J by 4 bases, with 14 bases left in between. The CDR3 extends over 14 amino acids. Germline CDR1 and CDR2: SGHRS and YFSETQ. For the CDR3, the DNA is TGCGCCAGCAGTAGACAGCGTCAGGCAGATACGCAGTATTTT. It yields the protein CASSRQRQADTQYF.

This clone came up once. CDR3 DNA sequence: TGTGCCAGCAGCCAATCAGCGATATGGGGCTACACCTTC. Translation gives CASSQSAIWGYTF. This chain connects TRBV16 to TRBJ1-2; no reliable D call. The germline V gene has CDR1 KGHSY and CDR2 FQNENV. The ends were cut back, 0 bases at V and 8 bases at J, with 10 bases in the middle. There are 13 residues in the CDR3.

The chain carries TRBV11-3 and TRBJ1-1; D gene ambiguous. V lost 5 bases and J lost 1, with 11 bases in between. In germline, CDR1 is SGHNT, CDR2 YENEEA. The CDR3 length is 14 residues. The CDR3 spells CASSPGNRNTEAFF. CDR3 coding DNA: TGTGCCAGCAGCCCAGGAAACCGGAACACTGAAGCTTTCTTT.